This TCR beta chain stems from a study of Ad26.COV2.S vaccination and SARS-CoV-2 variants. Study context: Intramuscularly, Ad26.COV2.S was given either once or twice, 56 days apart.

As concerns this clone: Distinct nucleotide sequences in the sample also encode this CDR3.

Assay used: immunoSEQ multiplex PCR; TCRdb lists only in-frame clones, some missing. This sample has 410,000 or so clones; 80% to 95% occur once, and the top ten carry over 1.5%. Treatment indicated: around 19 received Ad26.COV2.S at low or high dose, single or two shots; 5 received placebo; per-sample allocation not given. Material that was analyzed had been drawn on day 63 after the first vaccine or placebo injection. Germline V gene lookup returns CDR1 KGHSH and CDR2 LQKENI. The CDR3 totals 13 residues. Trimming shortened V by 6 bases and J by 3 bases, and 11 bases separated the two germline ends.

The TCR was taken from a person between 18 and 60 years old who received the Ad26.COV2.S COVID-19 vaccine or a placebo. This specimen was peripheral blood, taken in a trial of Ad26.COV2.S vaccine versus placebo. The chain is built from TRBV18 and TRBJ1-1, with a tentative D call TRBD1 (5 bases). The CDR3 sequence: CASSPTGDTEAFF. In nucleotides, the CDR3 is TGTGCCAGCTCCCCGACGGGGGACACTGAAGCTTTCTTT.